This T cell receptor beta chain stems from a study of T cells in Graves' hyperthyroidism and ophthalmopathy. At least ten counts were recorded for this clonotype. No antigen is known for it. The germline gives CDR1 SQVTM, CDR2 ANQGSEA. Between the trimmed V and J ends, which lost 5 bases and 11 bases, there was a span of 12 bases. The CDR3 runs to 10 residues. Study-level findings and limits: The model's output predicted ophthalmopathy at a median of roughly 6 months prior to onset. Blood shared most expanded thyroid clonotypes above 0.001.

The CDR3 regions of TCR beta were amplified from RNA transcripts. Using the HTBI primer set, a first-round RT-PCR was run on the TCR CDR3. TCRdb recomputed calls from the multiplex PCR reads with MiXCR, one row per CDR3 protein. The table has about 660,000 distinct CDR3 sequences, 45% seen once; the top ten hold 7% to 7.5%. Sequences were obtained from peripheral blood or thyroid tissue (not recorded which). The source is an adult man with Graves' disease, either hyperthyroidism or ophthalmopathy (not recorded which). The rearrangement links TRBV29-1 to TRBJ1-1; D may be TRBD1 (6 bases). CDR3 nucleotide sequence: TGCAGCGTTAAGACAGGATGCGCTTTCTTT. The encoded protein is CSVKTGCAFF. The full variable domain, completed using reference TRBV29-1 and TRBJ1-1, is SAVISQKPSRDICQRGTSLTIQCQVDSQVTMMFWYRQQPGQSLTLIATANQGSEATYESGFVIDKFPISRPNLTFSTLTVSNMSPEDSSIYLCSVKTGCAFFGQGTRLTVV.